This T cell receptor (beta chain) was captured in a study of shared T cell receptors in the human thymus. Libraries were prepared by immunoSEQ multiplex PCR; TCRdb keeps only in-frame clonotypes and omits some of them. The repertoire consists of roughly 660,000 clones, with approximately 87% occurring once and the leading ten covering about 0.01%. CDR1 is ENHRY, CDR2 SYGVKD, per germline. This CDR3 spans 15 amino acids. Trimming removed 3 bases at V and 7 bases at J, with 16 bases between. The same sample was also studied in work on human thymus T cells.

The TCR sequence derives from a boy less than two years old with a congenital heart defect. Sequenced: thymocytes. The genes are TRBV10-3 and TRBJ2-1; D is possibly TRBD2 (6 bases). The CDR3 DNA follows: TGTGCCATCAGTGACGGTAGACTAGGGTGGAATGAGCAGTTCTTC. It is translated as CAISDGRLGWNEQFF.